These T cell receptor beta chains were read from a single sample in a study of blood T cell repertoires in COVID-19. TCRdb keeps only in-frame clones here, not all; method: immunoSEQ multiplex PCR. The table lists around 50,000 clones, more than 75% of them singletons, with around 5.4% in the top ten. The sample taken for sequencing was PBMCs or T cells enriched from blood (not recorded which). The receptor source for this set is a woman between 50 and 59 years old with acute COVID-19. The CDR3 runs from the conserved cysteine through the conserved F or W. A D gene is named only where the DNA matches it firmly. Not every row has a clone size; where given, it reads once, few, many or a size class.

TRBJ1-1 | 13 | TRBD1 | - | TRBV29-1 | TGCAGCGTTCATACAGGGGGCCACACTGAAGCTTTCTTT | CSVHTGGHTEAFF
TRBJ1-3 | 13 | - | - | TRBV29-1 | TGCAGCGCCAGGGACTTCACTGGAAACACCATATATTTT | CSARDFTGNTIYF
TRBJ1-5 | 13 | - | - | TRBV7-9 | TGTGCCAGCAGCTTAGTATGGGGGGAGCCCCAGCATTTT | CASSLVWGEPQHF
TRBJ2-6 | 17 | TRBD1 | - | TRBV5-8 | TGTGCCAGCAGCCGAACCAGGGGGCTGTCAGGGGCCAACGTCCTGACTTTC | CASSRTRGLSGANVLTF
TRBJ1-2 | 17 | - | - | TRBV4-1 | TGCGCCAGCAGCTTTATCACCCCGACCCTAGGTTTTTTAGGCTACACCTTC | CASSFITPTLGFLGYTF
TRBJ1-5 | 15 | TRBD1 | - | TRBV23-1 | TGCGCCAGCAGTCAAAGGACAGGGGGAGATCAGCCCCAGCATTTT | CASSQRTGGDQPQHF
TRBJ2-7 | 14 | - | once | TRBV27 | TGTGCCAGCAGTTTAAGGGGAACCTCCTACGAGCAGTACTTC | CASSLRGTSYEQYF
TRBJ2-3 | 16 | TRBD1 | - | TRBV19 | TGTGCCAGTAGTTTAACAGGGGTGAGTGGCACAGATACGCAGTATTTT | CASSLTGVSGTDTQYF
TRBJ2-1 | 15 | TRBD1 | - | TRBV5-1 | TGCGCCAGCAGCTTTACGACAGGGTCGCACAATGAGCAGTTCTTC | CASSFTTGSHNEQFF
TRBJ2-5 | 14 | TRBD2 | - | TRBV14 | TGTGCCAGCAGCAACAGCGGGGGGGGGAAGACCCAGTACTTC | CASSNSGGGKTQYF
TRBJ1-2 | 12 | - | - | TRBV6-5 | TGTGCCAGCAGTTGGAAAGGGGATGGCTACACCTTC | CASSWKGDGYTF
TRBJ2-5 | 13 | - | few | TRBV3-1/TRBV3-2 | TGTGCCAGCAGCCACCGTGGGGGCGAGACCCAGTACTTC | CASSHRGGETQYF
TRBJ1-4 | 17 | TRBD1 | - | TRBV6-1 | TGTGCCAGCAGTGCCCGGACAGGGGGTCGGACTAATGAAAAACTGTTTTTT | CASSARTGGRTNEKLFF
TRBJ1-2 | 13 | - | - | TRBV7-2 | TGTGCCAGCAGCACCACTACTACTTATGGCTACACCTTC | CASSTTTTYGYTF
TRBJ1-1 | 15 | TRBD1 | - | TRBV30 | TGTGCCTGGACCCTCCCCCGGGACAGGGGCGCTGAAGCTTTCTTT | CAWTLPRDRGAEAFF
TRBJ2-5 | 14 | TRBD1 | many | TRBV6-4 | TGTGCCAGCAGTGAATCGACAGGGAGTGAGACCCAGTACTTC | CASSESTGSETQYF
TRBJ1-2 | 16 | TRBD1 | - | TRBV19 | TGTGCCAGTAGTATCGGTTCCGACAGGGGCAGAGGTGGCTACACCTTC | CASSIGSDRGRGGYTF
TRBJ1-1 | 14 | TRBD1 | - | TRBV7-9 | TGTGCCAGCAGCGACCCGACAGGGGCAGCTGAAGCTTTCTTT | CASSDPTGAAEAFF
TRBJ1-1 | 15 | - | - | TRBV2 | TGTGCCAGCAGTGAAGGCGGGGGGCGGTTCACTGAAGCTTTCTTT | CASSEGGGRFTEAFF
TRBJ1-2 | 16 | TRBD1 | - | TRBV6-5 | TGTGCCAGCAGTTACTCAAGACAGGGTCGTTCCTATGGCTACACCTTC | CASSYSRQGRSYGYTF
TRBJ2-7 | 13 | TRBD2 | - | TRBV3-1/TRBV3-2 | TGTGCCAGCAGCCTCGGGACTATATACGAGCAGTACTTC | CASSLGTIYEQYF
TRBJ2-2 | 16 | TRBD2 | - | TRBV9 | TGTGCCAGCAGCGTAGAACTAGCGGGGAACACCGGGGAGCTGTTTTTT | CASSVELAGNTGELFF
TRBJ2-3 | 18 | TRBD1 | few | TRBV9 | TGTGCCAGCAGCGCCGGACAGGGAGAGGGTGGTAGCACAGATACGCAGTATTTT | CASSAGQGEGGSTDTQYF
TRBJ2-5 | 14 | TRBD2 | - | TRBV6-5 | TGTGCCAGCCAGTCCGGACTAGCGAGGGAGACCCAGTACTTC | CASQSGLARETQYF
TRBJ2-7 | 12 | - | - | TRBV11-2 | TGTGCCAGCAGCCCCCCCGGGTACGAGCAGTACTTC | CASSPPGYEQYF
TRBJ1-1 | 14 | TRBD1 | once | TRBV6-5 | TGTGCCAGCCGAGGAGGGGGCTTGAACACTGAAGCTTTCTTT | CASRGGGLNTEAFF
TRBJ2-3 | 14 | TRBD1 | few | TRBV29-1 | TGCAGCGTTCGGGACAGATCTAGCACAGATACGCAGTATTTT | CSVRDRSSTDTQYF
TRBJ1-4 | 14 | - | - | TRBV12-5 | TGTGCTAGTGGTTCGGGCGGGGTTAATGAAAAACTGTTTTTT | CASGSGGVNEKLFF
TRBJ2-3 | 15 | - | - | TRBV30 | TGTGCCTGGAGTGTACAGCATATTGCGTGGGATACGCAGTATTTT | CAWSVQHIAWDTQYF
TRBJ2-7 | 16 | - | - | TRBV3-1/TRBV3-2 | TGTGCCAGCAGCCACGGGAGGGGCAGGGGGACCTACGAGCAGTACTTC | CASSHGRGRGTYEQYF
TRBJ2-7 | 16 | TRBD2 | - | TRBV4-1 | TGCGCCAGCAGCCAAGAGGCTAGCGGGGTATTCCACGAGCAGTACTTC | CASSQEASGVFHEQYF
TRBJ2-1 | 15 | TRBD2 | - | TRBV6-5 | TGTGCCAGCAGTTACTATGGCGGGGGGATGAATGAGCAGTTCTTC | CASSYYGGGMNEQFF
TRBJ1-3 | 15 | - | - | TRBV9 | TGTGCCAGCAGCGCAACTAGTTCCTCTGGAAACACCATATATTTT | CASSATSSSGNTIYF
TRBJ2-1 | 15 | - | - | TRBV5-1 | TGCGCCAGCAGCAGAGCTCTGAGCTCCTACAATGAGCAGTTCTTC | CASSRALSSYNEQFF
TRBJ2-7 | 15 | TRBD1 | - | TRBV5-4 | TGTGCCAGCAGCCCCCGGGACAGGGGATCACTCGAGCAGTACTTC | CASSPRDRGSLEQYF
TRBJ1-2 | 16 | TRBD1 | - | TRBV3-1/TRBV3-2 | TGTGCCAGCAGCCCGCTACGCCGACAGGGAAGCTATGGCTACACCTTC | CASSPLRRQGSYGYTF
TRBJ2-5 | 14 | TRBD1 | - | TRBV2 | TGTGCCAGCAGAGTCGGGACAGGGCAAGAGACCCAGTACTTC | CASRVGTGQETQYF
TRBJ2-7 | 14 | TRBD1 | - | TRBV19 | TGTGCCAGTAGCACCCAAGGGGGCCCGGGGGAGCAGTACTTC | CASSTQGGPGEQYF
TRBJ1-4 | 14 | - | - | TRBV2 | TGTGCCACCAAGTCGAGGGCAACTAATGAAAAACTGTTTTTT | CATKSRATNEKLFF
TRBJ2-4 | 18 | - | - | TRBV21-1 | TGTGCCAGCAGCAAAGGCTGGGTTCAGACAGGGGGCGGAAACATTCAGTACTTC | CASSKGWVQTGGGNIQYF
TRBJ1-2 | 15 | TRBD1 | - | TRBV3-1/TRBV3-2 | TGTGCCAGCAGCCAAGCCCCGACAGGGGGCTATGGCTACACCTTC | CASSQAPTGGYGYTF
TRBJ2-5 | 14 | - | - | TRBV9 | TGTGCCAGCAGCAAATACAGGGATTGGGAGACCCAGTACTTC | CASSKYRDWETQYF
TRBJ1-6 | 16 | - | - | TRBV5-6 | TGTGCCAGCAGCTTGCGGGAGGCCTCCGTTAATTCACCCCTCCACTTT | CASSLREASVNSPLHF
TRBJ2-2 | 17 | - | - | TRBV5-1 | TGCGCCAGCAGCTTTGGAGTACAGGGTCCCCTCACCGGGGAGCTGTTTTTT | CASSFGVQGPLTGELFF
TRBJ2-5 | 13 | - | - | TRBV11-3 | TGTGCCAGCAGCTTAATGAAGCCAGAGACCCAGTACTTC | CASSLMKPETQYF
TRBJ1-4 | 14 | - | - | TRBV11-3 | TGTGCCAGCAGCGCACAGGGAACGAATGAAAAACTGTTTTTT | CASSAQGTNEKLFF
TRBJ1-3 | 15 | - | - | TRBV29-1 | TGCAGCGTTGAAGGGGAGGGGGTACCTGGAAACACCATATATTTT | CSVEGEGVPGNTIYF